The following is a T cell receptor (beta chain) sequence with its context. The antigen remains unidentified. TCRdb keeps only in-frame clones here, not all; method: immunoSEQ multiplex PCR. Altogether some 100,000 clones are present, roughly 80% being singletons, with the ten largest covering roughly 1.1%. The sample is drawn from a study of OX40 agonist ivuxolimab in advanced cancers. On the study more broadly: Ivuxolimab is an agonistic anti-OX40 (CD134) antibody, and patients were treated with it. Participants, about 83% male, averaged roughly 55 years of age, ranging from about 23 to 79.

The V and J ends lost 0 bases and 5 bases respectively, with 13 bases between them. This CDR3 has 15 amino acids. CDR1 is SGHVS, CDR2 FQNEAQ, per germline. Study results and caveats: Average numbers of expanded clones were greater in CD8+ T cells than in CD4+. Expansion of clones was among the lowest in partial responders at 0.1-3.0 mg/kg.

The sample here was CD4+ or CD8+ T cells sorted from blood, taken in a trial of the OX40 agonist ivuxolimab. This clonotype was obtained from an adult with an advanced solid tumor such as melanoma, head and neck, liver or kidney cancer. The V and J genes are TRBV7-8 and TRBJ1-2; D not resolved. CDR3 sequence reads: CASSLAGPVGYGYTF. As DNA, the CDR3 is TGTGCCAGCAGCTTAGCAGGGCCGGTGGGGTATGGCTACACCTTC.